This T cell receptor (beta chain) was observed in a study of blood T cell repertoires in COVID-19. Study as a whole: Acute and convalescent COVID-19 specimens originated in the United States, Italy and Spain. The analysed material was cDNA or gDNA that came from T cells, B-cell-depleted T cells, or PBMCs.

Study processing details: Nucleated cell counts were estimated from reference gene primer amplification. Some clones are missing from TCRdb's copy, which holds only in-frame ones; the method was immunoSEQ multiplex PCR. The V and J calls and the clone size are those of that table, but D and trimming were determined from the DNA. The profile shows around 310,000 clones, around 90% of them singletons. The germline gives CDR1 SGHAT, CDR2 FQNNGV. V lost 3 bases, J lost 8 bases, and 13 bases lay in between. The CDR3 is 13 residues long. The Seattle patients, enrolled during active infection, were followed longitudinally.

This sequence originates from a woman in her 30s with COVID-19, enrolled during active disease. Sequences were obtained from peripheral blood. The chain uses TRBV11-2 and TRBJ1-2; weak D call: TRBD1 (5 bases). The CDR3 loop is CASSFGGTKGYTF. The CDR3, as DNA: TGTGCCAGCAGCTTCGGGGGGACGAAAGGCTACACCTTC. Variable domain in full (rest from reference TRBV11-2 and TRBJ1-2): EAGVAQSPRYKIIEKRQSVAFWCNPISGHATLYWYQQILGQGPKLLIQFQNNGVVDDSQLPKDRFSAERLKGVDSTLKIQPAKLEDSAVYLCASSFGGTKGYTFGSGTRLTVV.